This TCR beta chain was identified during a study of blood T cells in healthy people across ages (dated by TCRdb to the mid-2010s). With respect to the entire study: Template switching captured roughly one uniquely barcoded TCR beta cDNA molecule per two T cells in model experiments. The study measured age-related changes in TCR beta repertoire diversity using deep sequencing normalized with unique cDNA molecular identifiers. The donors were split into four age groups: young (average 16 years), middle-aged (over 35), aged (around 67) and long-lived (about 82). To avoid experimental bias, donors of different ages were randomly spread across the sequencing lanes. For two donors (one aged 18 to 29 and one aged 80 or older), the study analyzed two additional independent replicas of 1 million unique cDNA reads from the same blood draw.

The donors were 40 or so Caucasian individuals from Russia, aged 6 to 90 years, who were systemically healthy. Each donor gave 9.5 to 10 milliliters of peripheral blood, drawn into EDTA-treated Vacutainer tubes. Ficoll-Paque density-gradient centrifugation was used to isolate PBMCs, with at least 7 million obtained per sample. Total RNA, at least 5 micrograms per sample, was extracted from PBMCs with Trizol reagent. For every donor, flow cytometry on a PBMC aliquot measured the percentage of naive CD45RAhigh/CD27high T cells. Comments on this clonotype: Its cognate antigen has yet to be identified. The junction differs from germline at one of its ends, possibly a read error.

General conclusions and limits of the study: Since profiling was done on bulk unsorted PBMCs, naive and antigen-experienced compartments could not be conclusively compared. The CMV infection status of donors was not known, potentially confounding age-related changes in expanded clonotypes. Estimates of total diversity from one million sequenced T cells were regarded as lower bounds and underestimates. Compared with the aged group, the long-lived group had more naive CD4+ T cells, fewer expanded clones and increased TCR diversity, suggesting age selection. Observed TCR beta diversity correlated strongly with the percentage of naive T cells measured by flow cytometry. As age increased, observed TCR beta diversity per million T cells dropped in a roughly linear way, and a significant reduction was already evident by age approximately 40.

Preparation of the library involved 5' RACE. Sequencer: Illumina HiSeq 2500. The second PCR ran for about 6 to 12 cycles and used a J-beta primer mix along with a sample-barcoded 5' primer. A unique molecular identifier was introduced onto each TCR beta cDNA molecule by a template-switch 5' adaptor carrying 12 random nucleotides. Each sample yielded at least 3 million CDR3-containing paired-end reads. First-strand cDNA was synthesized from all RNA with the Mint cDNA synthesis kit, primed by a TRBC-specific oligonucleotide. Following uracil-DNA glycosylase treatment, all cDNA underwent a first 18-cycle PCR with the universal primers M1SS and BC2_uni_R. For the original study's pipeline: For normalization, 1 million high-quality reads, each with a distinct molecular identifier, were randomly selected from each sample. Reads with shared molecular identifiers were discarded instead of being binned into consensus sequences. CDR3 identification, clonotype clustering and error correction used MiTCR with a Q25 quality threshold and the strictest error-elimination algorithm. Lower-bound total TCR beta diversity was estimated with a nonparametric unseen species model using Euler transformation. The public sequencing data were trimmed at Q25 with fastp and processed into clonotypes with MiXCR by TCRdb, which kept only in-frame beta chains. Rows are unified per CDR3 protein, each entry keeping the most common DNA and genes. The V and J calls shown here were made by TCRdb, not taken from the authors' results. The sample has fewer than 800,000 distinct CDR3 sequences on record, under 25% of them singletons. The ten top clones hold 3% to 4.5% of the sample.

The TCR comes from a man aged 65 to 79 in good health. Sequenced input: blood.

The CDR3 protein is CASSQAGDSYEQHF. The bases read TGTGCCAGCAGCCAAGCAGGGGATTCCTACGAGCAGCACTTC. The rearranged chain carries TRBV4-2 and TRBJ2-7; the best D guess is TRBD1, with 6 bases matching. Via the germline V gene, CDR1 is LGHNA and CDR2 YNFKEQ. The CDR3, cysteine through phenylalanine, is 14 amino acids long. Here the CDR3 DNA is all that survives: 42 bases in frame from base 1.